This T cell receptor beta chain appears in the sequencing data of a study of T cell responses to AZD1222 COVID-19 vaccine. Study overall: Doses given second, at about 4 or about 12 weeks, were pooled.

In the case of this clone: As yet, its antigen is unknown.

Whole-study results and caveats: White British donors predominated, females outnumbered males, and clonal diversity was possibly underestimated. Baseline serology detected seropositivity in only a handful of AZD1222 recipients. Reportedly, nearly half the spike-specific TCRs target unmutated variant regions.

The table came from immunoSEQ multiplex PCR; TCRdb's copy has only in-frame clones and leaves some out. The profile covers more than 150,000 clones, with 90% to 95% appearing a single time and 7% to 9.5% taken by the ten largest. The CDR3 covers 16 residues. CDR1 and CDR2 (germline): SGHNT, YYREEE (reference sequence). V dropped 4 bases and J dropped 6 bases, with 21 bases sitting between them. The rearrangement joins TRBV5-4 to TRBJ2-3; the D gene could be TRBD1 or TRBD2 (5 bases each). The sequence derives from an adult in good health. The sequencing used peripheral blood, collected on day 0 of AZD1222 vaccination. CDR3: CASSTDPGTLGDTQYF. CDR3 DNA sequence: TGTGCCAGCAGCACAGACCCCGGGACCCTCGGGGATACGCAGTATTTT. Full variable domain (remainder filled in from reference TRBV5-4 and TRBJ2-3): ETGVTQSPTHLIKTRGQQVTLRCSSQSGHNTVSWYQQALGQGPQFIFQYYREEENGRGNFPPRFSGLQFPNYSSELNVNALELDDSALYLCASSTDPGTLGDTQYFGPGTRLTVL.